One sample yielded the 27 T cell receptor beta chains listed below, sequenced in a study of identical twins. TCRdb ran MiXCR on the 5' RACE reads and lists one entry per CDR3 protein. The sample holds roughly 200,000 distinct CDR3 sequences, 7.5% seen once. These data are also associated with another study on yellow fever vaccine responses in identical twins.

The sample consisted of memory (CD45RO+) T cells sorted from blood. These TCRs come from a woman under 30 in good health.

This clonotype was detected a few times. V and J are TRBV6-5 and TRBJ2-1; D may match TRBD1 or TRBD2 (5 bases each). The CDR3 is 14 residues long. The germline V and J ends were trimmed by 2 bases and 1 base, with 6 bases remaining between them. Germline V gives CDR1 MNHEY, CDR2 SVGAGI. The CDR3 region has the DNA TGTGCCAGCAGTTACGAGGGGTCCTACAATGAGCAGTTCTTC. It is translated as CASSYEGSYNEQFF.

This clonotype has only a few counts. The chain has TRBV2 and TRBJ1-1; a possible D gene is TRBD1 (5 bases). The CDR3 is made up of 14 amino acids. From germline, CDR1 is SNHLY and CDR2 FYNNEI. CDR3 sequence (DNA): TGTGCTGAATCCCCCGGGACCAGGAACACTGAAGCTTTCTTT. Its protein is CAESPGTRNTEAFF.

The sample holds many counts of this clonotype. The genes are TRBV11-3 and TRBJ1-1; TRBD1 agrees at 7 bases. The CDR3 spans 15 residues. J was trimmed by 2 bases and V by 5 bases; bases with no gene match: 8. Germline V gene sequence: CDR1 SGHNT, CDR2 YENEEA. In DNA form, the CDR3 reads TGTGCCAGCAGCCCAGGGGGACAGAGAAACACTGAAGCTTTCTTT. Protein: CASSPGGQRNTEAFF.

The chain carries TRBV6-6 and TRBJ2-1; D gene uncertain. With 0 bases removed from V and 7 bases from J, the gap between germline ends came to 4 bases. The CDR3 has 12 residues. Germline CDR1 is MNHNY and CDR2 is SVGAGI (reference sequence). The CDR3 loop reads CASSYSTNEQFF. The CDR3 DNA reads TGTGCCAGCAGTTACTCTACGAATGAGCAGTTCTTC.

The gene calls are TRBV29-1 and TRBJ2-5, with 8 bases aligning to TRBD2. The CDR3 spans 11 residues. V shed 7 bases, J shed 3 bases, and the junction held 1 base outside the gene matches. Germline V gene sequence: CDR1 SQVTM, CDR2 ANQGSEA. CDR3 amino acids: CSAGLEETQYF. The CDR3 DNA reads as TGCAGCGCGGGACTAGAAGAGACCCAGTACTTC.

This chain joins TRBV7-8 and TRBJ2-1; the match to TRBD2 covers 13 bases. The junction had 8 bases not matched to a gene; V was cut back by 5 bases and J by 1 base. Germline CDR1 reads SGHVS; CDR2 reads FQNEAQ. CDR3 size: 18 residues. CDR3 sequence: CASSPRTSGSISYNEQFF. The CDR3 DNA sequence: TGTGCCAGCAGCCCCCGGACTAGCGGGAGTATTTCCTACAATGAGCAGTTCTTC. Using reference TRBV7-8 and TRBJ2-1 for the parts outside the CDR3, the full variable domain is GAGVSQSPRYKVAKRGQDVALRCDPISGHVSLFWYQQALGQGPEFLTYFQNEAQLDKSGLPSDRFFAERPEGSVSTLKIQRTQQEDSAVYLCASSPRTSGSISYNEQFFGPGTRLTVL.

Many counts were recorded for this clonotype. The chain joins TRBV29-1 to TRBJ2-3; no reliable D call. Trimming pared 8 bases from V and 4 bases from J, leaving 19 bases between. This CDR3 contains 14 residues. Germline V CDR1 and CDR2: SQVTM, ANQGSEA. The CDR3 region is CSHTEALVADTQYF. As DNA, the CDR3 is TGCAGCCATACCGAGGCCCTTGTAGCAGATACGCAGTATTTT.

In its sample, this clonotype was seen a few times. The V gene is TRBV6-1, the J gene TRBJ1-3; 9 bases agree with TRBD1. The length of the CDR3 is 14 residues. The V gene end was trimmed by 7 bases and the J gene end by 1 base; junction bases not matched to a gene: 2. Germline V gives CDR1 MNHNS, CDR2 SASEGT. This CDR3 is CASTGQGSGNTIYF. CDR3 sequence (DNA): TGTGCCAGCACTGGACAGGGGTCTGGAAACACCATATATTTT.

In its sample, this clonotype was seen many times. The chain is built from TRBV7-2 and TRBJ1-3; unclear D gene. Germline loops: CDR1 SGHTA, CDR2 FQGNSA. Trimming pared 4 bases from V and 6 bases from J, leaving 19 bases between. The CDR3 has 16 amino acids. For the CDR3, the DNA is TGTGCCAGCAGCTCCTCTACGGCTAGGAGTGCAAACACCATATATTTT. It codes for CASSSSTARSANTIYF.

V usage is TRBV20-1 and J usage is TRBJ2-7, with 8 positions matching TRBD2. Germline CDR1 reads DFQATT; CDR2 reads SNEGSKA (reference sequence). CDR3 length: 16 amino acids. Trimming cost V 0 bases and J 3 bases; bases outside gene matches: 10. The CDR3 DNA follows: TGCAGTGCTAGAGATCCCTCGGGAGGGGGTTACTACGAGCAGTACTTC. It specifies CSARDPSGGGYYEQYF.

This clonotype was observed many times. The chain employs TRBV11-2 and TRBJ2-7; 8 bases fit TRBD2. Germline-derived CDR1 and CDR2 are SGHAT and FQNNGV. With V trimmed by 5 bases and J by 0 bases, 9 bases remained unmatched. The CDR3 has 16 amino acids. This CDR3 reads CASSLGLDGSSYEQYF. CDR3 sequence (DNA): TGTGCCAGCAGCCTGGGACTAGACGGGAGCTCCTACGAGCAGTACTTC.

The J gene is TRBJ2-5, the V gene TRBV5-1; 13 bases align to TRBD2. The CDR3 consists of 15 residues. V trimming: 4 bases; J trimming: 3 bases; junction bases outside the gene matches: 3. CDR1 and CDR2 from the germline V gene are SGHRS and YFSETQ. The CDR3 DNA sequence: TGCGCCAGCAGCCCAGGACTAGCGGGGGAAGAGACCCAGTACTTC. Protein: CASSPGLAGEETQYF.

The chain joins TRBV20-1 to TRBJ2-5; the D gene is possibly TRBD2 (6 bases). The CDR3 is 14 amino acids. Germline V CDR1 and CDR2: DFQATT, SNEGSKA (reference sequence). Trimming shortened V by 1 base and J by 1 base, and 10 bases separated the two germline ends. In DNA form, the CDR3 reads TGCAGTGCTAGAGCTGGGGGGAGCCAAGAGACCCAGTACTTC. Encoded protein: CSARAGGSQETQYF.

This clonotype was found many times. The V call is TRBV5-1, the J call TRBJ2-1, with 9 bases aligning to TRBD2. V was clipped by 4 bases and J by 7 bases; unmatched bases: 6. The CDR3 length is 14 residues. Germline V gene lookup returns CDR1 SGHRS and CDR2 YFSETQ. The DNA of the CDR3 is TGCGCCAGCAGCAGCGGACTAGCGATTAATGAGCAGTTCTTC. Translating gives CASSSGLAINEQFF.

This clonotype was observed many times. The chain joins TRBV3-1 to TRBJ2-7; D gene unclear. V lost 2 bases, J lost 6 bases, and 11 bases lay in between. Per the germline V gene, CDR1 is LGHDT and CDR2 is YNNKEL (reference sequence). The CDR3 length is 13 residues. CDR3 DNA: TGTGCCAGCAGCCAATTAACAGTAGGCGAGCAGTACTTC. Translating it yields CASSQLTVGEQYF.

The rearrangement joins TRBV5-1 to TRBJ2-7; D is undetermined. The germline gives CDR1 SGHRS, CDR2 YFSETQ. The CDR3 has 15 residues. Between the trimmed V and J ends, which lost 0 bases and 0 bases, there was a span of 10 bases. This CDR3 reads CASSLEGWGSYEQYF. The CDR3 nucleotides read TGCGCCAGCAGCTTGGAGGGCTGGGGCTCCTACGAGCAGTACTTC.

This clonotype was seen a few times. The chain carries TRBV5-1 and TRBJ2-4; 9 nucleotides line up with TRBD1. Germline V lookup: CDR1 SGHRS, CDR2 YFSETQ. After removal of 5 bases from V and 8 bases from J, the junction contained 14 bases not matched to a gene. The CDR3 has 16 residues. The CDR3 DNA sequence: TGCGCCAGCAGTTTTCGAGGACAGGGGAGTTTGGACATTCAGTACTTC. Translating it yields CASSFRGQGSLDIQYF. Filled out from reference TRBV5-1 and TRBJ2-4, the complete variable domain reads KAGVTQTPRYLIKTRGQQVTLSCSPISGHRSVSWYQQTPGQGLQFLFEYFSETQRNKGNFPGRFSGRQFSNSRSEMNVSTLELGDSALYLCASSFRGQGSLDIQYFGAGTRLSVL.

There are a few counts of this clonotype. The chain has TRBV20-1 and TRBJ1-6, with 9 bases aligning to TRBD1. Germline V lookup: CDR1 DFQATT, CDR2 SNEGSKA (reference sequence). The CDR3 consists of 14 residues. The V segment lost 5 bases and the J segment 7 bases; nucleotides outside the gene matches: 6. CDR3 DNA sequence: TGCAGTGCTGTGGGGGACAGGGCAAATTCACCCCTCCACTTT. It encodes CSAVGDRANSPLHF.

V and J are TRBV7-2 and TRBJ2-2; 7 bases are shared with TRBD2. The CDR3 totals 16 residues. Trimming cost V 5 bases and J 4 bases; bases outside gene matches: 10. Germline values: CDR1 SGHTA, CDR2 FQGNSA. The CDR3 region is CASSPPTGGITGELFF. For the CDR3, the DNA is TGTGCCAGCAGCCCGCCCACGGGAGGAATCACCGGGGAGCTGTTTTTT.

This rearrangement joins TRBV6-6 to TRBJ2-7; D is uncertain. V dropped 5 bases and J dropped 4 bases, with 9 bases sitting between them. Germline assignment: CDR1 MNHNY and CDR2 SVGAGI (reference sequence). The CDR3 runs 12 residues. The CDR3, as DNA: TGTGCCAGCAGTATGGACGGATACGAGCAGTACTTC. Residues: CASSMDGYEQYF.

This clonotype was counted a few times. The CDR3 loop is CASSFSGRGNQPQHF. The CDR3 DNA sequence: TGTGCCAGCAGCTTTTCAGGGAGGGGAAATCAGCCCCAGCATTTT. V gene TRBV7-2 combines with J gene TRBJ1-5, with a weak D call TRBD1 (5 bases). The germline V and J ends were trimmed by 3 bases and 4 bases, with 13 bases remaining between them. Germline V CDR1 and CDR2: SGHTA, FQGNSA. This CDR3 is built from 15 residues.

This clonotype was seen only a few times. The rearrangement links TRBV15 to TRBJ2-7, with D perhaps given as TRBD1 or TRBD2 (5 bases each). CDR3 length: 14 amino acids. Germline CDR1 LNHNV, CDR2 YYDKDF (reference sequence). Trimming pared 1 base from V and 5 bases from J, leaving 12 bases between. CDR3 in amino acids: CATSRVGTRHEQYF. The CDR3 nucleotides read TGTGCCACCAGCAGAGTGGGGACGAGGCACGAGCAGTACTTC.

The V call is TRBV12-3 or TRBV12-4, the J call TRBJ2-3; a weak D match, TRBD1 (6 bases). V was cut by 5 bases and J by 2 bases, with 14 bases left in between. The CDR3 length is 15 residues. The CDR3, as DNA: TGTGCCAGCAGTCCCCTCCGGGGACACACAGATACGCAGTATTTT. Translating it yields CASSPLRGHTDTQYF.

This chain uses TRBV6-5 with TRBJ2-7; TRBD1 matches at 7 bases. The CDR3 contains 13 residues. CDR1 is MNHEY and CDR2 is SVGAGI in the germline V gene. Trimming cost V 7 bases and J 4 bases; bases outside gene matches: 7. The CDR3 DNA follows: TGTGCCAGCATTTTTGCCAGGGGGTACGAGCAGTACTTC. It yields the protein CASIFARGYEQYF.

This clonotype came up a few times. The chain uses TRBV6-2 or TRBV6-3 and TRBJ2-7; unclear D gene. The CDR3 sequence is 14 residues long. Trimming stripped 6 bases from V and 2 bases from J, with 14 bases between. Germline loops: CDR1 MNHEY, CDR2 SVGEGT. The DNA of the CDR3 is TGTGCCAGCAGACCCCCGGCGCGCACCTACGAGCAGTACTTC. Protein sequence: CASRPPARTYEQYF.

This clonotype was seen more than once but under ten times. The CDR3 DNA sequence: TGCAGTGCTAGAGATCCCCGGACAGGGGTGGACGAGCAGTACTTC. The encoded protein is CSARDPRTGVDEQYF. The chain has TRBV20-1 and TRBJ2-7; the match to TRBD1 covers 9 bases. The CDR3 runs to 15 residues. The V gene end was trimmed by 0 bases and the J gene end by 5 bases; junction bases not matched to a gene: 8. Germline CDR1 reads DFQATT; CDR2 reads SNEGSKA (reference sequence).

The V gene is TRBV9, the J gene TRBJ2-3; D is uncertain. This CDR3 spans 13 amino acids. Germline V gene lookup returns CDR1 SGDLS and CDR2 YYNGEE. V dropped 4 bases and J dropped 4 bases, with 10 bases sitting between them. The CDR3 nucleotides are TGTGCCAGCAGCCCAAACCCCGCAGATACGCAGTATTTT. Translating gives CASSPNPADTQYF.